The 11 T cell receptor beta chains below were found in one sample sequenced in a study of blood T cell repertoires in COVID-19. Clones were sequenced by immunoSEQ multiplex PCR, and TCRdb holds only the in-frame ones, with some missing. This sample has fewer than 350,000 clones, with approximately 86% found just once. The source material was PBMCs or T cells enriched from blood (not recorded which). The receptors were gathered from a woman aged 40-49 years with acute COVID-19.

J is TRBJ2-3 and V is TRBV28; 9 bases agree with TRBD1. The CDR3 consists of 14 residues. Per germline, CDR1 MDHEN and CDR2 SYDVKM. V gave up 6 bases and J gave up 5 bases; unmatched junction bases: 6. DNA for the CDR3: TGTGCCAGCAGGGGACAGGGTCCAGTAGATACGCAGTATTTT. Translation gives CASRGQGPVDTQYF. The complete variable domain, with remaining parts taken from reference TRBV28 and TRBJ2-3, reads DVKVTQSSRYLVKRTGEKVFLECVQDMDHENMFWYRQDPGLGLRLIYFSYDVKMKEKGDIPEGYSVSREKKERFSLILESASTNQTSMYLCASRGQGPVDTQYFGPGTRLTVL.

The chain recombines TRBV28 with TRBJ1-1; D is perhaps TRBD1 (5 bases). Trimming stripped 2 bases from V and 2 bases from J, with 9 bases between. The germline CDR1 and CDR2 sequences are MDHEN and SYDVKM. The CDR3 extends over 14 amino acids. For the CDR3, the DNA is TGTGCCAGCAGTTTAAGACAGCCAAACACTGAAGCTTTCTTT. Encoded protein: CASSLRQPNTEAFF.

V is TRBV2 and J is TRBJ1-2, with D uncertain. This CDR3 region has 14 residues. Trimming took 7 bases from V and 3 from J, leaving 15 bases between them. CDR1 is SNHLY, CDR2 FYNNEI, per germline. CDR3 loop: CASKNREMDYGYTF. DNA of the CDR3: TGTGCCAGCAAGAACCGGGAGATGGACTATGGCTACACCTTC.

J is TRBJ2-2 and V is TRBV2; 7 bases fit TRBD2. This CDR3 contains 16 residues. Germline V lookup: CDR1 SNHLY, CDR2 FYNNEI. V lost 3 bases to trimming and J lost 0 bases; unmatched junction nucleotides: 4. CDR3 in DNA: TGTGCCAGCAGTGATTGGGGGGGAGCGAACACCGGGGAGCTGTTTTTT. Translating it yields CASSDWGGANTGELFF.

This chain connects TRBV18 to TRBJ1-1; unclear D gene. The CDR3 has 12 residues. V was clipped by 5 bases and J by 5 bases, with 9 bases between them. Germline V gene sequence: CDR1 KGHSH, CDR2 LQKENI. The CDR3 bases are TGTGCCAGCTCATACCGGGAGACTGAAGCTTTCTTT. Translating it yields CASSYRETEAFF.

As DNA, the CDR3 is TGTGCCACTGAACCGGGGGGGTCTCGCAATGAGCAGTTCTTC. This codes for CATEPGGSRNEQFF. The V call is TRBV2, the J call TRBJ2-1; TRBD2 aligns across 8 bases. Germline V gene sequence: CDR1 SNHLY, CDR2 FYNNEI. J lost 6 bases, V lost 10 bases, and 11 bases had no gene match. CDR3 length: 14 residues. Full variable domain (outside the CDR3, taken from reference TRBV2 and TRBJ2-1): EPEVTQTPSHQVTQMGQEVILRCVPISNHLYFYWYRQILGQKVEFLVSFYNNEISEKSEIFDDQFSVERPDGSNFTLKIRSTKLEDSAMYFCATEPGGSRNEQFFGPGTRLTVL.

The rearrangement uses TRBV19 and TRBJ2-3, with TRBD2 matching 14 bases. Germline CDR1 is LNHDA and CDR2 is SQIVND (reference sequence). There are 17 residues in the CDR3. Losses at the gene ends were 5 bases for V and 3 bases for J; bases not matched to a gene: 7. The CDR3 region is CASSRLAGGPRTDTQYF. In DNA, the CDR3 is TGTGCCAGTAGTCGACTAGCGGGGGGGCCGCGGACAGATACGCAGTATTTT.

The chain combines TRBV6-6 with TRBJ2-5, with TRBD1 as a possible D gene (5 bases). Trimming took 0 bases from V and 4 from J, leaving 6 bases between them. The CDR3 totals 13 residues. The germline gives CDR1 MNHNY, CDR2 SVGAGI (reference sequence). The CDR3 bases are TGTGCCAGCAGTTACTCAGGGGTAGAGACCCAGTACTTC. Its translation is CASSYSGVETQYF.

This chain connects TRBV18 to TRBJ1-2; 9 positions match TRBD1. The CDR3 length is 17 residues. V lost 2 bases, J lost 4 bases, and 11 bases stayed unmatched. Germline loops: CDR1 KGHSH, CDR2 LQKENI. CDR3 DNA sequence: TGTGCCAGCTCACCAAAACCGGGACAGGGTGGGACCTATGGCTACACCTTC. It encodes CASSPKPGQGGTYGYTF.

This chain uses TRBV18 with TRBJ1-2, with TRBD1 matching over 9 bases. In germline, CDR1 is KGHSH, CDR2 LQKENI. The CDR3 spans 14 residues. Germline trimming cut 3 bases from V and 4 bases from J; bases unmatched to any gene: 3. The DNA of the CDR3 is TGTGCCAGCTCACCGGACAGGGGCTCCTATGGCTACACCTTC. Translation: CASSPDRGSYGYTF.

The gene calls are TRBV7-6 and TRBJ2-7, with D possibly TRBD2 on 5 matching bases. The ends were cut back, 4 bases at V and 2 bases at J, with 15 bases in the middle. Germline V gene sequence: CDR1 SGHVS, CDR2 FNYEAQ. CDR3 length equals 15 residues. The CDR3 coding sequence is TGTGCCAGCAGCTGGAGGCCAGATAATACCTACGAGCAGTACTTC. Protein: CASSWRPDNTYEQYF.